This is a list of T cell receptor beta chains from one sample in a study of blood T cell repertoires in COVID-19. Clones were sequenced by immunoSEQ multiplex PCR, and TCRdb holds only the in-frame ones, with some missing. Seen here are 150,000 to 200,000 clones, around 80% observed once, and the top ten hold around 13%. Sequencing was done on a sample of PBMCs or T cells enriched from blood (not recorded which). The receptors were gathered from a woman in her sixties who had recovered from COVID-19. Both conserved end residues are part of each CDR3. Fields, in order: CDR3 DNA, CDR3 protein, J gene, clone size, D gene, V gene. A D gene is named only where the DNA matches it firmly. Size is stated for part of the rows, as once, few or many counts, or as a class when the clone is expanded.

CDR3 DNA: TGTGCCAGCAGCGTAGATCTATCGGCGGCGGGGTTCGGCTACACCTTC; CDR3 protein: CASSVDLSAAGFGYTF; J gene: TRBJ1-2; clone size: .; D gene: .; V gene: TRBV9
CDR3 DNA: TGTGCCAGCAGCTCCCAGCGGGGGGGCCCTAACGAGCAGTACTTC; CDR3 protein: CASSSQRGGPNEQYF; J gene: TRBJ2-7; clone size: .; D gene: TRBD2; V gene: TRBV7-2
CDR3 DNA: TGTGCTAGTGGTTCACGACAGGGGTCTGAAGCTTTCTTT; CDR3 protein: CASGSRQGSEAFF; J gene: TRBJ1-1; clone size: .; D gene: TRBD1; V gene: TRBV12-5
CDR3 DNA: TGTGCCAGCAGCCCCTTACGCGGGGGGATAACAGATACGCAGTATTTT; CDR3 protein: CASSPLRGGITDTQYF; J gene: TRBJ2-3; clone size: .; D gene: TRBD2; V gene: TRBV5-4
CDR3 DNA: TGCGCCAGCAGCTTGGGGGGTAGCGGTCTCAATGAGCAGTTCTTC; CDR3 protein: CASSLGGSGLNEQFF; J gene: TRBJ2-1; clone size: .; D gene: .; V gene: TRBV5-1
CDR3 DNA: TGTGCCAGCAGCCAAAGGACTAGCGGGAGTGGTGAGCAGTTCTTC; CDR3 protein: CASSQRTSGSGEQFF; J gene: TRBJ2-1; clone size: .; D gene: TRBD2; V gene: TRBV11-2
CDR3 DNA: TGCGCCAGCAGCTTGGTTGCGGAAGAGACCCAGTACTTC; CDR3 protein: CASSLVAEETQYF; J gene: TRBJ2-5; clone size: .; D gene: .; V gene: TRBV5-1
CDR3 DNA: TGTGCCAGCTCACCTGGGGGGATTCAGCCCCAGCATTTT; CDR3 protein: CASSPGGIQPQHF; J gene: TRBJ1-5; clone size: .; D gene: .; V gene: TRBV18
CDR3 DNA: TGCGCCAGCAGCTTGGACAGGCTTGCCGGGGAGCTGTTTTTT; CDR3 protein: CASSLDRLAGELFF; J gene: TRBJ2-2; clone size: .; D gene: .; V gene: TRBV5-1
CDR3 DNA: TGTGCCATCAGTGATACGTTAGCGGGCTGGAATGAGCAGTTCTTC; CDR3 protein: CAISDTLAGWNEQFF; J gene: TRBJ2-1; clone size: .; D gene: TRBD2; V gene: TRBV10-3
CDR3 DNA: TGTGCCAGCAGCAGATCCGGGACAGGGGTGCTCTTGGACACCATATATTTT; CDR3 protein: CASSRSGTGVLLDTIYF; J gene: TRBJ1-3; clone size: .; D gene: TRBD1; V gene: TRBV9
CDR3 DNA: TGTGCCAGCAGCTCGGGACAGGGGTATGGCTACACCTTC; CDR3 protein: CASSSGQGYGYTF; J gene: TRBJ1-2; clone size: .; D gene: TRBD1; V gene: TRBV7-8
CDR3 DNA: TGTGCCAGCAGCAACCGGGTGGTAGGGGCGGAAAAACTGTTTTTT; CDR3 protein: CASSNRVVGAEKLFF; J gene: TRBJ1-4; clone size: .; D gene: .; V gene: TRBV13
CDR3 DNA: TGTGCTAGTTGTATCGGGGGTCCCTCCTACGAGCAGTACTTC; CDR3 protein: CASCIGGPSYEQYF; J gene: TRBJ2-7; clone size: .; D gene: .; V gene: TRBV12-5
CDR3 DNA: TGTGCCAGCAGTTTAGTTCCGGGGACAGGGGCTCGGGAGATCTTC; CDR3 protein: CASSLVPGTGAREIF; J gene: TRBJ2-4; clone size: .; D gene: TRBD1; V gene: TRBV27
CDR3 DNA: TGTGCCAGCAGTCTTAACACCGAAGCTAACTATGGCTACACCTTC; CDR3 protein: CASSLNTEANYGYTF; J gene: TRBJ1-2; clone size: .; D gene: .; V gene: TRBV27
CDR3 DNA: TGTGCCAGCACCGCCCCAGGAACAGATACGCAGTATTTT; CDR3 protein: CASTAPGTDTQYF; J gene: TRBJ2-3; clone size: once; D gene: .; V gene: TRBV6-5
CDR3 DNA: TGTGCCAGCAGTTTCCCACAGGACTATGGCTACACCTTC; CDR3 protein: CASSFPQDYGYTF; J gene: TRBJ1-2; clone size: .; D gene: .; V gene: TRBV28
CDR3 DNA: TGTGCCAGCAGGGGGGGGTCGGAAGAGACCCAGTACTTC; CDR3 protein: CASRGGSEETQYF; J gene: TRBJ2-5; clone size: .; D gene: TRBD2; V gene: TRBV3-1/TRBV3-2
CDR3 DNA: TGTGCCAGTAGTATCGAGTTAGCGGGGGGAGGCGAGCAGTACTTC; CDR3 protein: CASSIELAGGGEQYF; J gene: TRBJ2-7; clone size: .; D gene: TRBD2; V gene: TRBV19
CDR3 DNA: TGTGCCACCAGCAGAGATATGAATCAGCCCCAGCATTTT; CDR3 protein: CATSRDMNQPQHF; J gene: TRBJ1-5; clone size: .; D gene: .; V gene: TRBV15
CDR3 DNA: TGTGCCAGCAGTCTCGGACAGGGGTTTTACGAGCAGTACTTC; CDR3 protein: CASSLGQGFYEQYF; J gene: TRBJ2-7; clone size: .; D gene: TRBD1; V gene: TRBV27
CDR3 DNA: TGTGCCAGCAGTTCTGGCCAGTACCTCAATCAGCCCCAGCATTTT; CDR3 protein: CASSSGQYLNQPQHF; J gene: TRBJ1-5; clone size: .; D gene: .; V gene: TRBV28
CDR3 DNA: TGTGCCAGCAGTCCCCTGGGCCTTCAAAGGAGGGGCTACACCTTC; CDR3 protein: CASSPLGLQRRGYTF; J gene: TRBJ1-2; clone size: .; D gene: .; V gene: TRBV27
CDR3 DNA: TGTGCCAGCAGCGCTTTTGGAGGAGGCAAAAACATTCAGTACTTC; CDR3 protein: CASSAFGGGKNIQYF; J gene: TRBJ2-4; clone size: .; D gene: .; V gene: TRBV3-1/TRBV3-2
CDR3 DNA: TGTGCCATCAGGGGGACAGGCTACAATCAGCCCCAGCATTTT; CDR3 protein: CAIRGTGYNQPQHF; J gene: TRBJ1-5; clone size: once; D gene: TRBD1; V gene: TRBV10-3
CDR3 DNA: TGTGCCAGTAGTCCAGGGGACAGTCCAAATCAGCCCCAGCATTTT; CDR3 protein: CASSPGDSPNQPQHF; J gene: TRBJ1-5; clone size: few; D gene: TRBD1; V gene: TRBV19
CDR3 DNA: TGTGCCAGCAGCTTTGGGCACCGAGAGACCCAGTACTTC; CDR3 protein: CASSFGHRETQYF; J gene: TRBJ2-5; clone size: .; D gene: .; V gene: TRBV11-2
CDR3 DNA: TGTGCCAGCAGCCTGGAGGTAGGGAACACTGAAGCTTTCTTT; CDR3 protein: CASSLEVGNTEAFF; J gene: TRBJ1-1; clone size: .; D gene: .; V gene: TRBV7-6
CDR3 DNA: TGTGCCAGCTCATCCTCACAGGGAGGGAATTCACCCCTCCACTTT; CDR3 protein: CASSSSQGGNSPLHF; J gene: TRBJ1-6; clone size: .; D gene: .; V gene: TRBV18
CDR3 DNA: TGTGCGGGGGGCAGGGGGTCGGAACAGCCCCAGCATTTT; CDR3 protein: CAGGRGSEQPQHF; J gene: TRBJ1-5; clone size: few; D gene: TRBD1; V gene: TRBV28
CDR3 DNA: TGTGCCAGCAGCTTTTTATCAGGCGCCGCCGAGCAGTACTTC; CDR3 protein: CASSFLSGAAEQYF; J gene: TRBJ2-7; clone size: .; D gene: .; V gene: TRBV11-2
CDR3 DNA: TGTGCCACCAGTGATAGCCTTAACACTGAAGCTTTCTTT; CDR3 protein: CATSDSLNTEAFF; J gene: TRBJ1-1; clone size: once; D gene: .; V gene: TRBV24-1
CDR3 DNA: TGTGCCAGCAGCCAAGGAGCATTCCCGGGCACCTTC; CDR3 protein: CASSQGAFPGTF; J gene: TRBJ1-2; clone size: few; D gene: .; V gene: TRBV4-2
CDR3 DNA: TGCGCCAGCAGCTTGGGGGAGCAGTCCTACAATGAGCAGTTCTTC; CDR3 protein: CASSLGEQSYNEQFF; J gene: TRBJ2-1; clone size: .; D gene: .; V gene: TRBV5-1
CDR3 DNA: TGCGCCAGCAGCTCTGACAGGGGAAGAGGTGGCTACACCTTC; CDR3 protein: CASSSDRGRGGYTF; J gene: TRBJ1-2; clone size: few; D gene: TRBD1; V gene: TRBV5-1
CDR3 DNA: TGCGCCAGCAGCTTGGCCCAAGCAGGGAGGTCACCCCTCCACTTT; CDR3 protein: CASSLAQAGRSPLHF; J gene: TRBJ1-6; clone size: once; D gene: .; V gene: TRBV5-1
CDR3 DNA: TGTGCCAGTAGTAATCAGGGACAGGGGGTTAACGAGCAGTACTTC; CDR3 protein: CASSNQGQGVNEQYF; J gene: TRBJ2-7; clone size: .; D gene: TRBD1; V gene: TRBV19
CDR3 DNA: TGTGCCAGCAGCTCCCTGGGCGGGAGCTCCACAGATACGCAGTATTTT; CDR3 protein: CASSSLGGSSTDTQYF; J gene: TRBJ2-3; clone size: .; D gene: TRBD2; V gene: TRBV2
CDR3 DNA: TGCGCCAGCGCCACCCTTCCAGGGGCAGATACGCAGTATTTT; CDR3 protein: CASATLPGADTQYF; J gene: TRBJ2-3; clone size: .; D gene: .; V gene: TRBV5-1